These T cell receptor beta chains were read from a single sample in a study of CD8 T cells in Susac syndrome. TCRdb used MiXCR to reprocess the immunoSEQ multiplex PCR reads, holding one entry per CDR3 protein. The sample lists 110,000 to 150,000 distinct CDR3 sequences, about 94% seen once, with approximately 0.3% in the top ten. The specimen sequenced was CD8+ T cells from PBMCs. The receptor source for this set is a human donor in good health. Each CDR3 is given with its conserved first and last residue. Fields, in order: D gene, V gene, CDR3 length, clone size, J gene, CDR3 DNA, CDR3 protein. D genes are given only for firm matches. For some rows the clone size is stated as once, few or many, or as a class when expanded; others skip it.

NA	TRBV27	14	NA	TRBJ2-2	TGTGCCAGCAGTAGAGGACAGAACACCGGGGAGCTGTTTTTT	CASSRGQNTGELFF
NA	TRBV3-1	18	NA	TRBJ2-7	TGTGCCAGCAGCCAAGATGGACTTACTAGAGCGGAATTCGACGAGCAGTACTTC	CASSQDGLTRAEFDEQYF
TRBD2	TRBV24-1	18	once	TRBJ2-3	TGTGCCACCAGTGACGAGGAAACGGAACGGGAGGGCACAGATACGCAGTATTTT	CATSDEETEREGTDTQYF
TRBD1	TRBV3-1	13	NA	TRBJ1-1	TGTGCCAGCAGCTCCACCCTCGACAGGGCCGCTTTCTTT	CASSSTLDRAAFF
TRBD1	TRBV2	17	NA	TRBJ2-3	TGTGCCAGCAGTGTTACAGGACAGGGATTCGGCACAGATACGCAGTATTTT	CASSVTGQGFGTDTQYF
NA	TRBV6-2/TRBV6-3	12	NA	TRBJ2-3	TGTGCCAGCAGCATCGCCCCAGATACGCAGTATTTT	CASSIAPDTQYF
NA	TRBV29-1	12	NA	TRBJ2-7	TGCAGCGTTACGGGGCCCTCCTACGAGCAGTACTTC	CSVTGPSYEQYF
NA	TRBV5-4	15	NA	TRBJ1-4	TGTGCCAGCAGCTTGGGTGATGCTACGAATGAAAAACTGTTTTTT	CASSLGDATNEKLFF
NA	TRBV28	11	NA	TRBJ2-7	TGTGCCAGCAGTCTAGGTTTCGAGCAGTACTTC	CASSLGFEQYF
NA	TRBV7-9	15	NA	TRBJ1-4	TGTGCCAGCAGCCACACAGGCCAGGCCGGAAGTGAACTGTTTTTT	CASSHTGQAGSELFF
NA	TRBV19	13	NA	TRBJ2-1	TGTGCCAGTAGTATAGATAACGGCAATGAGCAGTTCTTC	CASSIDNGNEQFF
NA	TRBV4-2	12	NA	TRBJ2-1	TGTGCCAGCAGCCGGGATGGCAATGAGCAGTTCTTC	CASSRDGNEQFF
TRBD1	TRBV7-9	16	NA	TRBJ2-3	TGTGCCAGCAGCCCCTCCCCGGGACAGGGGTTAGATACGCAGTATTTT	CASSPSPGQGLDTQYF
NA	TRBV15	14	NA	TRBJ2-6	TGTGCCACCAGCGAGCTTCCCGGGGCCAACGTCCTGACTTTC	CATSELPGANVLTF
NA	TRBV7-9	15	NA	TRBJ1-2	TGTGCCAGCAGCTTAGGGATGCCGAATAGCTATGGCTACACCTTC	CASSLGMPNSYGYTF
NA	TRBV29-1	12	NA	TRBJ2-7	TGCAGCGTTGGGGGGACCCCGGACGAGCAGTACTTC	CSVGGTPDEQYF
NA	TRBV9	14	NA	TRBJ2-5	TGTGCCAGCAGCGTAGGTGGCGGCCAAGAGACCCAGTACTTC	CASSVGGGQETQYF
NA	TRBV27	16	NA	TRBJ2-1	TGTGCCAGCAGTTTTGGCGGGGACTTCCCCTGGGATGAGCAGTTCTTC	CASSFGGDFPWDEQFF
TRBD1	TRBV11-2	15	NA	TRBJ2-1	TGTGCCAGCAGCTTAGTCCGGGACAGGCAAGATGAGCAGTTCTTC	CASSLVRDRQDEQFF